The rows below give T cell receptor beta chains drawn from one sample of a study of blood T cells in healthy people across ages. TCRdb recomputed calls from the 5' RACE reads with MiXCR, one row per CDR3 protein. The repertoire consists of around 940,000 distinct CDR3 sequences, with roughly half occurring once and the leading ten covering 20% to 25%. Input material: blood. The receptors originated from a woman aged 60-70 years in good health. CDR3s leave out the opening cysteine and the closing phenylalanine or tryptophan. D genes are given only for firm matches.

D	V	J	CDR3
TRBD1	TRBV4-3	TRBJ2-7	ASSRHEPGQFYEQY
NA	TRBV7-2	TRBJ1-4	ASSFDGGSNEKLF
TRBD1	TRBV6-1	TRBJ2-3	ASSGTGAGTDTQY
TRBD1	TRBV5-1	TRBJ2-4	ASSFGQGDGIQY
NA	TRBV21-1	TRBJ2-3	ASSKGVLPLGTDTQY
TRBD2	TRBV4-1	TRBJ2-7	ASSQHSGMVYEQY
TRBD1	TRBV12-3/TRBV12-4	TRBJ2-5	ASSLADRGGY
NA	TRBV21-1	NA	ASSKTEAGTSVYEQY
TRBD1	TRBV2	TRBJ2-5	ASSRETGGLYGQY
NA	TRBV7-2	TRBJ2-3	ASSSVGTDTQY
NA	TRBV4-1	TRBJ2-5	ASSQLPGPMETQY
TRBD1	TRBV15	TRBJ2-7	ATSRGQGIYEQY
TRBD1	TRBV18	TRBJ2-5	ASSAGGQKTQY
TRBD1	TRBV4-1	TRBJ1-5	ASSQAWGQGRWSNQPQH
TRBD2	TRBV5-4	TRBJ2-4	ASNPGGLAENIQY
NA	TRBV4-3	TRBJ2-1	ASSQDRSRYHNEQF
NA	TRBV4-2	TRBJ2-7	ASSQPLASYEQY
NA	TRBV4-2	NA	ASSQGGERDETQY
TRBD1	TRBV20-1	TRBJ2-7	SATTDRENEQY
TRBD1	TRBV6-6	TRBJ1-2	ASSYSIMGQEYGYT
TRBD1	TRBV6-5	TRBJ2-7	ATHRDRYHEQY
NA	TRBV11-1	TRBJ2-7	ASRGFGEQY
NA	TRBV15	NA	ATSRVNRDEQY